Sequencing of this TCR beta chain was carried out in a study of T-cell memory formation after mild COVID-19. Study results and caveats: Later expanders leaned CD4+, whereas day 15 to 85 contracting clones were balanced CD4/CD8. CD4+ contracting clones were found mainly in CM and EM, and CD8+ ones in EMRA.

This clonotype was seen a few times. As yet, its antigen is unknown. TCRdb passed the 5' RACE reads through MiXCR, listing each CDR3 protein once. In the table there are about 340,000 distinct CDR3 sequences, around 14% of which are singletons. Germline-derived CDR1 and CDR2 are MNHNS and SASEGT. CDR3 length: 14 residues. Deletions cut 0 bases from V and 12 bases from J, with 15 bases between. This TCR came from a man between 18 and 35 years old who had mild COVID-19 (a few samples of this study predate the infection). Cell type and time point are not known. The gene calls are TRBV6-1 and TRBJ2-1; D possibly matches TRBD1 or TRBD2 (6 bases each). Material for sequencing was PBMCs or a T cell subset sorted from them (not recorded which). CDR3 sequence reads: CASSEAPGAGWQFF. CDR3 DNA sequence: TGTGCCAGCAGTGAAGCGCCGGGGGCAGGGTGGCAGTTCTTC.